This is a list of T cell receptor beta chains from one sample in a study of shared T cell receptors in the human thymus. The protocol was immunoSEQ multiplex PCR, while the TCRdb copy is restricted to in-frame clones and leaves out a portion. The sample has hundreds of thousands of clones; over 75% are singletons. This sample was also put to use in a study of human thymus T cells.

Sequenced sample: thymocytes. Receptors originate from a boy under three years old with a congenital heart defect. CDR3s include the opening cysteine and the closing phenylalanine or tryptophan. D genes are given only for firm matches. Size tells how often a clone was seen (once, few, many) or the class of an expanded clone, and some rows leave it out.

J gene: TRBJ1-1; V gene: TRBV27; clone size: -; D gene: -; CDR3 protein: CATHPGSRYTEAFF; CDR3 DNA: TGTGCCACCCACCCAGGGTCCCGGTACACTGAAGCTTTCTTT
J gene: TRBJ1-1; V gene: TRBV18; clone size: -; D gene: -; CDR3 protein: CASSPDGGTEAFF; CDR3 DNA: TGTGCCAGCTCACCCGACGGAGGGACCGAAGCTTTCTTT
J gene: TRBJ1-5; V gene: TRBV30; clone size: -; D gene: -; CDR3 protein: CAWSVWGGDQPQHF; CDR3 DNA: TGTGCCTGGAGTGTATGGGGGGGGGATCAGCCCCAGCATTTT
J gene: TRBJ2-1; V gene: TRBV5-6; clone size: -; D gene: -; CDR3 protein: CASTLHSHGNEQFF; CDR3 DNA: TGTGCCAGCACCCTGCACTCTCATGGCAATGAGCAGTTCTTC
J gene: TRBJ1-2; V gene: TRBV28; clone size: -; D gene: -; CDR3 protein: CASTSSRGFRGYTF; CDR3 DNA: TGTGCCAGCACCTCCTCGCGTGGTTTTCGGGGCTACACCTTC
J gene: TRBJ2-3; V gene: TRBV9; clone size: -; D gene: TRBD2; CDR3 protein: CASSVVGAGGTDTQYF; CDR3 DNA: TGTGCCAGCAGCGTAGTTGGGGCGGGGGGGACAGATACGCAGTATTTT
J gene: TRBJ2-5; V gene: TRBV7-2; clone size: -; D gene: -; CDR3 protein: CASIFQGRETQYF; CDR3 DNA: TGTGCCAGCATCTTTCAGGGTCGGGAGACCCAGTACTTC
J gene: TRBJ2-7; V gene: TRBV5-8; clone size: -; D gene: -; CDR3 protein: CASSLDPSTQYEQYF; CDR3 DNA: TGTGCCAGCAGCTTGGACCCGAGTACTCAATACGAGCAGTACTTC
J gene: TRBJ2-1; V gene: TRBV13; clone size: once; D gene: TRBD2; CDR3 protein: CASSTTSGGYNEQFF; CDR3 DNA: TGTGCCAGCAGCACTACTAGCGGGGGGTACAATGAGCAGTTCTTC
J gene: TRBJ1-4; V gene: TRBV27; clone size: -; D gene: TRBD1; CDR3 protein: CASSLSGQGFEKLFF; CDR3 DNA: TGTGCCAGCAGTTTATCCGGACAGGGATTCGAAAAACTGTTTTTT
J gene: TRBJ1-4; V gene: TRBV2; clone size: -; D gene: -; CDR3 protein: CASSVRRIGGRGGVEKLFF; CDR3 DNA: TGTGCCAGCAGTGTTCGACGGATCGGGGGGCGAGGTGGGGTCGAAAAACTGTTTTTT
J gene: TRBJ1-2; V gene: TRBV7-9; clone size: once; D gene: TRBD1; CDR3 protein: CASSLGQGVDYGYTF; CDR3 DNA: TGTGCCAGCAGCTTAGGACAGGGGGTCGACTATGGCTACACCTTC
J gene: TRBJ1-5; V gene: TRBV4-3; clone size: once; D gene: -; CDR3 protein: CASSPAAAHNQPQHF; CDR3 DNA: TGCGCCAGCAGCCCAGCCGCGGCCCACAATCAGCCCCAGCATTTT
J gene: TRBJ2-7; V gene: TRBV6-5; clone size: -; D gene: -; CDR3 protein: CASSYSKPGSYEQYF; CDR3 DNA: TGTGCCAGCAGTTACTCCAAACCGGGTAGCTACGAGCAGTACTTC
J gene: TRBJ1-1; V gene: TRBV14; clone size: -; D gene: -; CDR3 protein: CASSQDESGDTEAFF; CDR3 DNA: TGTGCCAGCAGCCAAGATGAGTCCGGGGACACTGAAGCTTTCTTT
J gene: TRBJ2-5; V gene: TRBV4-3; clone size: -; D gene: -; CDR3 protein: CASSQDHAEETQYF; CDR3 DNA: TGCGCCAGCAGCCAAGATCACGCGGAAGAGACCCAGTACTTC
J gene: TRBJ1-5; V gene: TRBV19; clone size: few; D gene: -; CDR3 protein: CASSPPREGSQHF; CDR3 DNA: TGTGCCAGTAGTCCTCCCAGGGAAGGGTCCCAGCATTTT
J gene: TRBJ1-2; V gene: TRBV5-4; clone size: -; D gene: -; CDR3 protein: CASSSKIYYLGGAYGYTF; CDR3 DNA: TGTGCCAGCAGCTCTAAAATATACTACCTAGGGGGGGCCTATGGCTACACCTTC